Sequencing of this T cell receptor (beta chain) was carried out in a study of metastatic and nonmetastatic thyroid tumors. All patients reached thyroid surgery having received no treatment beforehand. The CDR3 spans 12 residues. CDR1 is SNHLY and CDR2 is FYNNEI in the germline V gene. V lost 4 bases to trimming and J lost 12 bases, with 15 bases between them. This clone was detected a few times. A much larger clone sits a single nucleotide away, making a read error possible. Distinct nucleotide sequences in the sample also encode this CDR3. TCRdb re-analyzed the PCR reads through MiXCR. The data contain 25,000 to 30,000 clones, around 25% of them singletons.

The genes are TRBV2 and TRBJ1-2, with D tentatively TRBD1 (5 bases). Sequencing was done on a sample of blood. The source of this sequence is a female donor with papillary thyroid cancer or a benign thyroid nodule (not recorded which). Some clones in this sample may be carry-over from other donors' samples. CDR3 protein: CASSGGGVGHTF. The DNA for the CDR3 is TGTGCCAGCAGTGGGGGCGGGGTGGGTCACACCTTC.